This entry lists 23 T cell receptor beta chains sequenced from one sample in a study of blood T cell repertoires in COVID-19 (dated by TCRdb to the early 2020s). Libraries were prepared through the immunoSEQ multiplex PCR assay. TCRdb stores this immuneACCESS table with in-frame sequences only. Part of the clones is absent; in the studies checked, under half of the shortfall reflects unresolved V genes, and no reason is known for the rest. This sample lists some 200,000 clones; around 82% were detected once. Of the sample, about 5.5% is held by the ten largest clones. Sequenced input: PBMCs or T cells enriched from blood (not recorded which). The receptors originated from a woman in her sixties or seventies with acute COVID-19.

This chain links TRBV28 with TRBJ2-1; 11 nucleotides align to TRBD2. Germline lookup yields CDR1 MDHEN and CDR2 SYDVKM. The CDR3 has 16 amino acids. V dropped 8 bases and J dropped 7; count of bases not matched to a gene: 13. The CDR3 nucleotides read TGTGCCAGCCGCAAGCGGAGTAGCGGGGGGGAAAATGAGCAGTTCTTC. This gives the protein CASRKRSSGGENEQFF.

This chain joins TRBV30 and TRBJ2-7, with a possible D match to TRBD2 (6 bases). Trimming took 6 bases from V and 3 from J, leaving 18 bases between them. This CDR3 has 14 amino acids. The germline gives CDR1 GTSNPN, CDR2 SVGIG (reference sequence). CDR3 nucleotide sequence: TGTGCCTGCAGTCCGGGACTTAATTACTACGAGCAGTACTTC. This gives the protein CACSPGLNYYEQYF.

This chain uses TRBV27 with TRBJ2-2; D might be TRBD2 (6 bases). Germline loops: CDR1 MNHEY, CDR2 SMNVEV (reference sequence). The CDR3 is 13 residues long. The V and J ends lost 11 bases and 4 bases respectively, with 14 bases between them. Here the CDR3 DNA reads TGTGCCTCGCACGGAGGGGCCACCGGGGAGCTGTTTTTT. Amino acid sequence: CASHGGATGELFF.

The rearrangement uses TRBV6-5 and TRBJ2-7; 13 positions agree with TRBD2. Germline loops: CDR1 MNHEY, CDR2 SVGAGI. V shed 0 bases, J shed 5 bases, and the junction held 1 base outside the gene matches. The CDR3 extends over 15 amino acids. CDR3: CASSYSGLAGDEQYF. CDR3 sequence (DNA): TGTGCCAGCAGTTACTCCGGACTAGCGGGAGACGAGCAGTACTTC.

The chain employs TRBV6-5 and TRBJ1-6; 10 bases map to TRBD1. The germline CDR1 and CDR2 sequences are MNHEY and SVGAGI. V was pared by 7 bases and J by 7 bases, with 7 bases of the junction left unmatched. This CDR3 is built from 15 residues. The CDR3 here is CASKPGDRGNSPLHF. In DNA form, the CDR3 reads TGTGCCAGCAAACCAGGGGACAGGGGAAATTCACCCCTCCACTTT.

About this clone: The sample contains more than one DNA sequence encoding this CDR3. The J gene is TRBJ2-2, the V gene TRBV6-5; D is uncertain. Germline-derived CDR1 and CDR2 are MNHEY and SVGAGI. V shed 1 base and J shed 6 bases, with 3 bases lying between them. This CDR3 contains 12 residues. The CDR3: CASSYLAGELFF. DNA of the CDR3: TGTGCCAGCAGTTACTTAGCCGGGGAGCTGTTTTTT.

The chain carries TRBV13 and TRBJ2-5, with D tentatively TRBD2 (6 bases). The germline V gene has CDR1 PRHDT and CDR2 FYEKMQ (reference sequence). The CDR3 sequence is 14 residues long. Trimming took 4 bases from V and 4 from J, leaving 13 bases between them. This CDR3 reads CASSSRGEVETQYF. The CDR3, as DNA: TGTGCCAGCAGCTCCCGCGGGGAGGTAGAGACCCAGTACTTC.

The chain uses TRBV5-1 and TRBJ2-7, with TRBD2 matching over 14 bases. The V gene end was trimmed by 0 bases and the J gene end by 7 bases; junction bases not matched to a gene: 6. CDR3 size: 16 residues. The germline V gene encodes CDR1 SGHRS and CDR2 YFSETQ. The CDR3 nucleotides are TGCGCCAGCAGCTTGGGGGGACTAGCGGGAGCTGAGGAGCAGTACTTC. Its protein product is CASSLGGLAGAEEQYF.

V and J are TRBV7-9 and TRBJ2-1, with 7 bases matching TRBD2. The CDR3 totals 16 residues. J lost 0 bases, V lost 2 bases, and 4 bases had no gene match. Germline CDR1 SEHNR, CDR2 FQNEAQ (reference sequence). DNA of the CDR3: TGTGCCAGCAGCTTACTGGGAGGGGTCTCCTACAATGAGCAGTTCTTC. Its translation is CASSLLGGVSYNEQFF.

The chain links TRBV6-5 to TRBJ2-1; 8 bases match TRBD2. J was trimmed by 9 bases and V by 6 bases; bases with no gene match: 7. The germline V gene has CDR1 MNHEY and CDR2 SVGAGI. This CDR3 spans 13 amino acids. The CDR3 bases are TGTGCCAGCAGGGCACTAGCGGACGGTGAGCAGTTCTTC. This sequence encodes CASRALADGEQFF.

The chain combines TRBV11-2 with TRBJ2-7; tentatively, D is TRBD1 (5 bases). Trimming took 1 base from V and 1 from J, leaving 8 bases between them. Germline V gene data show CDR1 as SGHAT and CDR2 as FQNNGV. The CDR3 extends over 14 amino acids. DNA of the CDR3: TGTGCCAGCAGCTTAGGACAGTTGTCCTACGAGCAGTACGTC. It translates to CASSLGQLSYEQYV.

The CDR3 region is CASSQSHVPGTGRSDTQYF. The CDR3 DNA is TGCGCCAGCAGCCAGAGCCACGTACCGGGGACAGGGCGTTCAGATACGCAGTATTTT. The chain uses TRBV4-3 and TRBJ2-3, with TRBD1 matching 9 bases. The CDR3 length is 19 residues. Germline CDR1 and CDR2: LGHNA and YSLEER. V shed 3 bases and J 4 bases; nucleotides not matched to a gene: 17.

V is TRBV21-1 and J is TRBJ1-6. TRBV21-1 counts as a pseudogene. This CDR3 region has 14 residues. CDR3 amino acids: CASSVRSWCSPLHF. The CDR3 nucleotides read TGTGCCAGCAGCGTGAGGTCCTGGTGTTCACCCCTCCACTTT.

This chain uses TRBV7-2 with TRBJ1-5, with D tentatively TRBD1 (5 bases). This CDR3 comprises 15 residues. V gave up 5 bases and J gave up 1 base, with 12 bases separating them. Germline V lookup: CDR1 SGHTA, CDR2 FQGNSA. The CDR3 sequence is CASSIGPGSNQPQHF. The CDR3 DNA reads TGTGCCAGCAGCATAGGACCAGGGAGCAATCAGCCCCAGCATTTT.

This clone has more than one count but fewer than ten. The chain employs TRBV6-2 or TRBV6-3 and TRBJ2-7; weak D call: TRBD2 (6 bases). This CDR3 has 14 residues. In germline, CDR1 is MNHEY, CDR2 SVGEGT. The ends were cut back, 6 bases at V and 2 bases at J, with 14 bases in the middle. CDR3 region: CASSRDFLAYEQYV. For the CDR3, the DNA is TGTGCCAGCAGCCGGGACTTCCTCGCCTACGAGCAGTACGTC.

V usage is TRBV6-5 and J usage is TRBJ1-5, with 7 nucleotides matching TRBD1. Germline V gives CDR1 MNHEY, CDR2 SVGAGI. Unmatched junction bases numbered 7, after V lost 7 bases and J lost 1 base. The CDR3 has 15 amino acids. CDR3 coding DNA: TGTGCCAGCATTTTCAGGGGGGAGAGCAATCAGCCCCAGCATTTT. This translates into CASIFRGESNQPQHF.

CDR3 sequence: CASSQDQLWDRGYEQYF. The DNA for the CDR3 is TGTGCCAGCAGCCAAGATCAATTGTGGGACAGGGGCTACGAGCAGTACTTC. The gene calls are TRBV3-1 (or the pseudogene TRBV3-2) and TRBJ2-7; 10 bases agree with TRBD1. The germline V gene has CDR1 LGHDT and CDR2 YNNKEL (reference sequence). With 0 bases clipped from V and 3 bases from J, the junction kept 8 bases outside the gene matches. This CDR3 spans 17 amino acids.

The V and J genes are TRBV19 and TRBJ1-1; no reliable D call. The CDR3 consists of 11 residues. Per germline, CDR1 LNHDA and CDR2 SQIVND (reference sequence). Trimming took 3 bases from V and 11 from J, leaving 10 bases between them. This chain's CDR3 is CASSITEVAFF. The CDR3 DNA sequence: TGTGCCAGTAGTATTACGGAGGTCGCTTTCTTT.

The chain has TRBV6-6 and TRBJ2-1, with 12 bases aligning to TRBD2. V lost 6 bases, J lost 8 bases, and 8 bases stayed unmatched. The germline gives CDR1 MNHNY, CDR2 SVGAGI (reference sequence). The CDR3 runs 15 residues. The CDR3 DNA reads TGTGCCAGCAGGCGGACTAGCGGGAATTTCGATGAGCAGTTCTTC. Translation: CASRRTSGNFDEQFF.

This chain links TRBV6-5 with TRBJ1-3; 8 positions agree with TRBD1. V lost 8 bases and J lost 1; bases outside the gene matches: 7. Germline CDR1 and CDR2: MNHEY and SVGAGI. This CDR3 spans 15 amino acids. The CDR3 is CASLQTGVSGNTIYF. Written as DNA, the CDR3 is TGTGCCAGCCTCCAGACAGGGGTTTCTGGAAACACCATATATTTT.

This clone has only a few counts. This sequence joins TRBV12-2 and TRBJ2-7; TRBD1, the D gene given by the table, was not confirmed from the DNA. TRBV12-2 is a pseudogene locus. The CDR3 extends over 15 amino acids. The CDR3 sequence is CASRHLPPGGYEQYV. The CDR3 region has the DNA TGTGCAAGTCGCCATCTCCCCCCAGGGGGCTACGAGCAGTACGTC.

The rearrangement joins TRBV29-1 to TRBJ2-1, with 12 positions matching TRBD2. V shed 6 bases and J 6 bases; nucleotides not matched to a gene: 9. CDR1 is SQVTM, CDR2 ANQGSEA, per germline. The CDR3 sequence is 15 residues long. Here the CDR3 reads CSVRTSGAGSNEQFF. CDR3 nucleotides: TGCAGCGTCAGGACTAGCGGGGCCGGGTCCAATGAGCAGTTCTTC.

The V call is TRBV19, the J call TRBJ1-2; D may be TRBD1 (6 bases). The V and J ends lost 1 base and 4 bases respectively, with 7 bases between them. The germline CDR1 and CDR2 sequences are LNHDA and SQIVND (reference sequence). The CDR3 spans 13 residues. CDR3 bases: TGTGCCAGTAGTATAGTAGGGGGCTATGGCTACACCTTC. Translation: CASSIVGGYGYTF.